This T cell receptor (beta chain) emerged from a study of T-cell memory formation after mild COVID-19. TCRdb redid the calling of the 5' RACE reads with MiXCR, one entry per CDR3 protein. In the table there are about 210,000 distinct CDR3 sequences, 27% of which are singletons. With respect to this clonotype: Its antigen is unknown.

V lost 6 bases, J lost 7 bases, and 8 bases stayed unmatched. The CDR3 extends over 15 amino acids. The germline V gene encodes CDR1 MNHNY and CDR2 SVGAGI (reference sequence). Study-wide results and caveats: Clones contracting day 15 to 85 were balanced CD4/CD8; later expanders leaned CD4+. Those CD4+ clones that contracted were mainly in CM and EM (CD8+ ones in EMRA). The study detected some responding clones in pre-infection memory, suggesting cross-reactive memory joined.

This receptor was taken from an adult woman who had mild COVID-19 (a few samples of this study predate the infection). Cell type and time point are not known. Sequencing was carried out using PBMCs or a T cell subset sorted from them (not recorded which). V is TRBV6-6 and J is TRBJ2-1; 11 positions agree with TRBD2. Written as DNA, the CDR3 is TGTGCCAGCAGCCATAGCGGGGGGGCTAGGAATGAGCAGTTCTTC. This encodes CASSHSGGARNEQFF.